The 13 T cell receptor beta chains presented below share a single source sample, sequenced in a study of immune evolution from preneoplasia to lung adenocarcinoma. TCRdb's copy holds only in-frame clones and misses some; the assay was immunoSEQ multiplex PCR. The sample lists several thousand clones; around 79% were seen once. Specimen: FFPE lung adenocarcinoma in situ tissue. All receptors derive from a person aged 60-80 years with lung adenocarcinoma.

The sample holds a few counts of this clone. The rearrangement joins TRBV7-2 to TRBJ1-4; D is possibly TRBD1 (5 bases). With 2 bases removed from V and 7 bases from J, the gap between germline ends came to 14 bases. Per the germline V gene, CDR1 is SGHTA and CDR2 is FQGNSA. This CDR3 has 15 amino acids. The CDR3 region is CASSLNGRESEKLFF. The CDR3 region has the DNA TGTGCCAGCAGCTTAAACGGCAGGGAGAGTGAAAAACTGTTTTTT.

The chain recombines TRBV7-3 with TRBJ2-3, with D possibly matching TRBD2 (7 bases). Trimming shortened V by 2 bases and J by 1 base, and 16 bases separated the two germline ends. Looked up from germline, CDR1 is SGHTA and CDR2 is FQGTGA. The CDR3 sequence is 17 residues long. In DNA, the CDR3 is TGTGCCAGCAGCTTACATTCTCGGGGGGCTGGCACAGATACGCAGTATTTT. It yields the protein CASSLHSRGAGTDTQYF.

This rearrangement joins TRBV10-3 to TRBJ1-1; TRBD1 might be the D (5 bases). Germline lookup yields CDR1 ENHRY and CDR2 SYGVKD. The V and J ends lost 5 bases and 10 bases respectively, with 14 bases between them. CDR3 length: 12 residues. CDR3 nucleotide sequence: TGTGCCATCAGTTCGGGGGGAAGCGGAGCTTTCTTT. It is translated as CAISSGGSGAFF.

The rearrangement links TRBV15 to TRBJ2-5, with 9 bases identical to TRBD2. The length of the CDR3 is 21 residues. Trimming at V came to 0 bases and at J to 5 bases, leaving 22 bases not matched to a gene. Germline lookup yields CDR1 LNHNV and CDR2 YYDKDF (reference sequence). CDR3 region: CATSRDLRGAGGRPGGETQYF. In DNA form, the CDR3 reads TGTGCCACCAGCAGAGATCTGAGGGGAGCGGGGGGCAGACCTGGGGGGGAGACCCAGTACTTC.

The chain carries TRBV21-1 and TRBJ1-5. TRBV21-1 is an annotated pseudogene. This CDR3 has 14 amino acids. CDR3 in amino acids: CASTPILRGQPQHF. The CDR3 nucleotides are TGTGCCAGCACCCCAATTCTACGGGGGCAGCCCCAGCATTTT.

This clone is medium-sized by share. The rearrangement uses TRBV5-1 and TRBJ2-3, with a tentative D call TRBD2 (6 bases). The CDR3 is made up of 12 amino acids. V was cut by 4 bases and J by 13 bases, with 16 bases left in between. Germline CDR1 is SGHRS and CDR2 is YFSETQ. Written as DNA, the CDR3 is TGCGCCAGCAGCACCCTCGCGGGGTGGAAGTATTTT. Protein product: CASSTLAGWKYF.

The V gene is TRBV7-3, the J gene TRBJ2-5; 10 nucleotides agree with TRBD2. CDR3 length equals 15 residues. Trimming at V came to 2 bases and at J to 5 bases, leaving 5 bases not matched to a gene. Germline lookup yields CDR1 SGHTA and CDR2 FQGTGA. CDR3 region: CASSLASGSGETQYF. In nucleotides, the CDR3 is TGTGCCAGCAGCTTAGCTAGCGGGAGCGGGGAGACCCAGTACTTC. Filled out from reference TRBV7-3 and TRBJ2-5, the complete variable domain reads GAGVSQTPSNKVTEKGKYVELRCDPISGHTALYWYRQSLGQGPEFLIYFQGTGAADDSGLPNDRFFAVRPEGSVSTLKIQRTERGDSAVYLCASSLASGSGETQYFGPGTRLLVL.

The chain uses TRBV2 and TRBJ1-4, with D tentatively TRBD1 (6 bases). The CDR3 consists of 14 residues. V was clipped by 9 bases and J by 0 bases, with 11 bases between them. The germline CDR1 and CDR2 sequences are SNHLY and FYNNEI. CDR3 in amino acids: CASLDRTTNEKLFF. DNA for the CDR3: TGTGCCAGTCTTGACAGGACAACTAATGAAAAACTGTTTTTT.

The chain combines TRBV19 with TRBJ2-7; 8 bases fit TRBD1. Germline V gene data show CDR1 as LNHDA and CDR2 as SQIVND (reference sequence). The junction had 5 bases not matched to a gene; V was cut back by 4 bases and J by 3 bases. The CDR3 length is 14 residues. This CDR3 is CASSTRDRYYEQYF. DNA for the CDR3: TGTGCCAGTAGTACCCGGGACAGGTACTACGAGCAGTACTTC.

The V and J genes are TRBV5-1 and TRBJ2-2; D is unclear. Looked up from germline, CDR1 is SGHRS and CDR2 is YFSETQ. The V end lost 0 bases, the J end lost 6 bases, and 6 bases lay between the germline ends. The CDR3 length is 13 residues. CDR3 protein: CASSLDPPGELFF. The CDR3, as DNA: TGCGCCAGCAGCTTGGATCCTCCCGGGGAGCTGTTTTTT.

The V call is TRBV2, the J call TRBJ1-1; D is unclear. V was cut by 4 bases and J by 2 bases, with 8 bases left in between. CDR3 length: 13 amino acids. Germline CDR1 reads SNHLY; CDR2 reads FYNNEI. This CDR3 reads CASSGDTNTEAFF. The CDR3 nucleotides are TGTGCCAGCAGTGGAGACACCAACACTGAAGCTTTCTTT.

This rearrangement joins TRBV14 to TRBJ2-1; the D gene could be TRBD1 or TRBD2 (5 bases each). V was pared by 4 bases and J by 10 bases, with 14 bases between. Germline V lookup: CDR1 SGHDN, CDR2 FVKESK. This CDR3 is 13 amino acids long. The CDR3 DNA sequence: TGTGCCAGCAGCCCTAGTCTACGGGGCGAGCAGTTCTTC. Translated: CASSPSLRGEQFF.

The chain recombines TRBV19 with TRBJ2-3, with D possibly being TRBD1 (5 bases). The CDR3 is made up of 13 amino acids. Deletions cut 3 bases from V and 7 bases from J, with 11 bases between. Germline V gene lookup returns CDR1 LNHDA and CDR2 SQIVND (reference sequence). The CDR3 DNA reads as TGTGCCAGTAGTATGGAAGGGGCGCATACGCAGTATTTT. This codes for CASSMEGAHTQYF.